What follows describes a single T cell receptor (beta chain). The length of the CDR3 is 14 residues. V lost 7 bases, J lost 0 bases, and 1 base stayed unmatched. CDR1 is SGHTA, CDR2 FQGNSA, per germline. The data originate from a study of blood T cell repertoires in COVID-19. At the level of the study: Acute and convalescent COVID-19 specimens originated in the United States, Italy and Spain. Nucleic acid was either cDNA or gDNA, and it came from T cells, B-cell-depleted T cells, or PBMCs.

Authors' processing steps: Amplification of reference gene primers was used by the study to estimate nucleated cell counts. Measured with immunoSEQ multiplex PCR; TCRdb has only the in-frame clones, and not every one. V, J and clone size are those of that table, while D and trimming were read from the DNA. The repertoire holds over 130,000 clones, with about 87% as singletons. The chain combines TRBV7-2 with TRBJ1-4; 8 bases fit TRBD1. Sequencing was carried out using peripheral blood. This clonotype originated in a man aged 60 to 75 with active or convalescent COVID-19. Here the CDR3 reads CASTGQATNEKLFF. CDR3 coding DNA: TGTGCCAGCACGGGACAGGCAACTAATGAAAAACTGTTTTTT.